This T cell receptor beta chain was recorded in a study of OX40 agonist ivuxolimab in advanced cancers. Study in general: Patients were dosed with the agonistic anti-OX40 (CD134) antibody ivuxolimab.

Study-wide results and limits: Blood T cells, both CD4+ and CD8+, expanded clonally by week 6 at 0.1 to 3.0 mg/kg.

Data came from immunoSEQ multiplex PCR; TCRdb stores just in-frame clones and leaves some out. The table lists approximately 120,000 clones, 85% to 95% of them singletons. Losses at the gene ends were 7 bases for V and 3 bases for J; bases not matched to a gene: 8. CDR1 and CDR2 (germline): SNHLY, FYNNEI. The CDR3 loop spans 14 amino acids. A note on this clone: Its target is unknown.

This material consisted of CD4+ or CD8+ T cells sorted from blood, taken in a trial of the OX40 agonist ivuxolimab. This clonotype was sampled from an adult with an advanced solid tumor such as melanoma, head and neck, liver or kidney cancer. The gene calls are TRBV2 and TRBJ2-5, with TRBD1 matching over 7 bases. The DNA of the CDR3 is TGTGCCAGCACGATAGACAGGGAGAAAGAGACCCAGTACTTC. It codes for CASTIDREKETQYF.